This T cell receptor beta chain was captured in a study of blood T cell repertoires in COVID-19. About the study: The origin of the acute and convalescent COVID-19 samples was the United States, Italy and Spain. The cDNA or gDNA used as material had been derived from T cells, B-cell-depleted T cells, or PBMCs.

Study processing details: It was from reference gene primer amplification that nucleated cell counts were estimated. Assay used: immunoSEQ multiplex PCR; TCRdb lists only in-frame clones, some missing. V, J and clone size are taken as reported in that table, and D and trimming were inferred from the DNA itself. The repertoire consists of some 210,000 clones, with over 75% occurring once and the leading ten covering around 4.8%. The clonotype comes from a woman in her 40s with acute or convalescent COVID-19. The sequencing sample was made of peripheral blood.

The CDR3, as DNA: TGCGCCAGCAGCTTGGGAGGGGGCGCAACGAACACTGAAGCTTTCTTT. It yields the protein CASSLGGGATNTEAFF. The chain employs TRBV5-1 and TRBJ1-1; 7 positions match TRBD1. The V gene end was trimmed by 0 bases and the J gene end by 1 base; junction bases not matched to a gene: 6. CDR3 length: 16 residues. Germline loops: CDR1 SGHRS, CDR2 YFSETQ.